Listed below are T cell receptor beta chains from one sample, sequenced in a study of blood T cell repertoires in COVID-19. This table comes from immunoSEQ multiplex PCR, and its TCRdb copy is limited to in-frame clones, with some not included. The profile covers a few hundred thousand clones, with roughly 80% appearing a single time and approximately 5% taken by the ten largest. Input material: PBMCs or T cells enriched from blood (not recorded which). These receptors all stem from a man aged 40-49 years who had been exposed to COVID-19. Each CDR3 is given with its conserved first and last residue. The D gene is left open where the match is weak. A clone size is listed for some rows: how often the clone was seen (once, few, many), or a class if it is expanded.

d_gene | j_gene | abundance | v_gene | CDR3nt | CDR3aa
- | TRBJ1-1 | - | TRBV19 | TGTGCCAGTAGTATAGCCGCGGCCGGGGCCAGGGGCACTGAAGCTTTCTTT | CASSIAAAGARGTEAFF
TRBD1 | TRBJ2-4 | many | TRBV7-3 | TGTGCCAGCAGCTTAAGTTCGCAGGGGGCTTACATTCAGTACTTC | CASSLSSQGAYIQYF
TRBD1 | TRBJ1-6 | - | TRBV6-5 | TGTGCCAGCAGTTACTCTTGGACAGGGCTGGGATCACCCCTCCACTTT | CASSYSWTGLGSPLHF
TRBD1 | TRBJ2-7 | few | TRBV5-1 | TGCGCCAGCAGCCCATCGACAGGGTCTTACGAGCAGTACTTC | CASSPSTGSYEQYF
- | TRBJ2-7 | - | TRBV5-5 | TGTGCCAGCAGCTTGGCTCTAGGTTCCTACGAGCAGTACTTC | CASSLALGSYEQYF
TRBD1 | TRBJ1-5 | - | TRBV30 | TGTGCCTGGGGGACAGCCGGCAATCAGCCCCAGCATTTT | CAWGTAGNQPQHF
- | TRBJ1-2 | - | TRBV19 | TGTGCCAGTAGTATCGTAGCTGCTAACTATGGCTACACCTTC | CASSIVAANYGYTF
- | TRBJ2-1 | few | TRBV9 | TGTGCCAGCAGCCGGCAGGCAGACCTTGCCAATGAGCAGTTCTTC | CASSRQADLANEQFF
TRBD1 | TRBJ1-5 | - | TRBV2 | TGTGCCAGCAGCGAAACGAGGCAGGGGGCCTATCAGCCCCAGCATTTT | CASSETRQGAYQPQHF
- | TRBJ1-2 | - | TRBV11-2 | TGTGCCAGCACCCCCTCCTTCTACTATGGCTACACCTTC | CASTPSFYYGYTF
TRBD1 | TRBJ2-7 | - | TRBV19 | TGTGCCAGTAGTGGGCCCCGACAGGGCGTTTACGAGCAGTACTTC | CASSGPRQGVYEQYF
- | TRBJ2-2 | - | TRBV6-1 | TGTGCCAGCAGTGAACTAGCCGGCACCGGGGAGCTGTTTTTT | CASSELAGTGELFF
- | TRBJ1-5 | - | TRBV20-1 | TGCAGTGCTAGTGTGGGTTCGTACAGAGAGGGTAGCAATCAGCCCCAGCATTTT | CSASVGSYREGSNQPQHF
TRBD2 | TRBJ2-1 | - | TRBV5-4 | TGTGCCAGCAGCTCGCTAGCGGGAGTAAGGAATGAGCAGTTCTTC | CASSSLAGVRNEQFF
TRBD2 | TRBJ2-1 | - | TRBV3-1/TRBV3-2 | TGTGCCAGCAGTAGTAGGGGACTAGCGGGAGACAATGAGCAGTTCTTC | CASSSRGLAGDNEQFF
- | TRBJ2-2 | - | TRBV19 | TGTGCCAGTAGTTATAGACGGGGGAACACCGGGGAGCTGTTTTTT | CASSYRRGNTGELFF
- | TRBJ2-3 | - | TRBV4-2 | TGTGCCAGCAGCCTCCTAGGGACTGATACGCAGTATTTT | CASSLLGTDTQYF
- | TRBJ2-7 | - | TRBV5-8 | TGTGCCAGCAGCTTGAGGTTTTCGGGGGACGAGCAGTACTTC | CASSLRFSGDEQYF
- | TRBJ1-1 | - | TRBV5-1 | TGCGCCAGCAGCTTGGATGTGGGGGGTAGTGGGACTGAAGCTTTCTTT | CASSLDVGGSGTEAFF
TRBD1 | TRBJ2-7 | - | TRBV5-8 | TGTGCCAGCAGCTTGGCAGGGACAGGGCGTCTTATCCAGTACTTC | CASSLAGTGRLIQYF
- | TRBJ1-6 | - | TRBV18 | TGTGCCAGCTCTTCGGACAGACCTATTAATTCACCCCTCCACTTT | CASSSDRPINSPLHF
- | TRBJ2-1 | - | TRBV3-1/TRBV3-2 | TGTGCCAGCGTAATGAGCTCCTACAATGAGCAGTTCTTC | CASVMSSYNEQFF
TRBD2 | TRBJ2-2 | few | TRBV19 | TGTGCCAGTAGTATTTACGGGGTAGCGGGCGGGGAGCTGTTTTTT | CASSIYGVAGGELFF
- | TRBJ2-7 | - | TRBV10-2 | TGCGCCACCGGAGGGGGGGCCGGGTACGAGCAGTACTTC | CATGGGAGYEQYF